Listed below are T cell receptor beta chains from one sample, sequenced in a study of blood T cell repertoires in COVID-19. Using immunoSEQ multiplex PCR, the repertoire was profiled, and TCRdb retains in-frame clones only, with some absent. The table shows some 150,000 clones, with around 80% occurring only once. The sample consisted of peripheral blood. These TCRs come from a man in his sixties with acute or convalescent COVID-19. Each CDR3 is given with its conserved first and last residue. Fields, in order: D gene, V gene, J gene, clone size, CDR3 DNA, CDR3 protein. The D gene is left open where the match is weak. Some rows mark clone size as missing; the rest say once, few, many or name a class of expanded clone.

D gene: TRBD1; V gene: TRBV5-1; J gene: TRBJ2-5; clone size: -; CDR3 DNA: TGCGCCAGCAGGACACCCGGGACAGGGCCGACGGTCCAGTACTTC; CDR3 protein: CASRTPGTGPTVQYF
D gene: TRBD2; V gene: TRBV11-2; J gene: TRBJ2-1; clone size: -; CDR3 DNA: TGTGCCAGCAGCCCTAGACTAGCGGTGGTCGAGCAGTTCTTC; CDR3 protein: CASSPRLAVVEQFF
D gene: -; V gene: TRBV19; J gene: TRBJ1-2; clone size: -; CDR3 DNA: TGTGCCAGTAGTAACGTGCAGGGAGGTCACTATGGCTACACCTTC; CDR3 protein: CASSNVQGGHYGYTF
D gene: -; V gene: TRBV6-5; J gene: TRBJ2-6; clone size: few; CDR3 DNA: TGTGCCAGCAGTATTGGGCCCGGGGCCAACGTCCTGACTTTC; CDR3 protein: CASSIGPGANVLTF
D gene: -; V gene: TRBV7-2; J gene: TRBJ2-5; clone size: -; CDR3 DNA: TGTGCCAGCAGCGTAGGCCCGCCGGGGGGCGGAGGGCAAGAGACCCAGTACTTC; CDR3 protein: CASSVGPPGGGGQETQYF
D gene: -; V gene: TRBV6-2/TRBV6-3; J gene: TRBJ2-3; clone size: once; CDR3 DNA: TGTGCCAGCAGTTACCTCCCGGGAGCCAGCGGGTGGTCAGATACGCAGTATTTT; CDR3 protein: CASSYLPGASGWSDTQYF
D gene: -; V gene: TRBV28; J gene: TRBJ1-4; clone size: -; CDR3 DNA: TGTGCCAGCTCGCAGGGCGCAACTAATGAAAAACTGTTTTTT; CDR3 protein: CASSQGATNEKLFF
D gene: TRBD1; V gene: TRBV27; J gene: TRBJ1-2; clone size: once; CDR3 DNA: TGTGCCAGCAGCCCTCAGACAGGGTATGGCTACACCTTC; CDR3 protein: CASSPQTGYGYTF
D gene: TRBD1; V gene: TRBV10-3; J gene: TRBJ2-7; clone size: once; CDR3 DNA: TGTGCCGTGACGGGACAGCACTCCTACGAGCAGTACTTC; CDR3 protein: CAVTGQHSYEQYF
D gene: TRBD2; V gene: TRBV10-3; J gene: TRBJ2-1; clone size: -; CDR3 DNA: TGTGCCATCAGACCCTTTAGCGGGGGGAGCTCCTACAATGAGCAGTTCTTC; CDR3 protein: CAIRPFSGGSSYNEQFF
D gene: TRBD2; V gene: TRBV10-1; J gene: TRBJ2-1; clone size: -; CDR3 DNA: TGCGCCAGCAGTGATGGGACTAGCGGGAGAGGGCAGTTCTTC; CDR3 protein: CASSDGTSGRGQFF
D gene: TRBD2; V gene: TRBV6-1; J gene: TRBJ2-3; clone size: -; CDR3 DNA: TGTGCCAGCAGTGAAAGCGGGACGCTCACAGATACGCAGTATTTT; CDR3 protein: CASSESGTLTDTQYF
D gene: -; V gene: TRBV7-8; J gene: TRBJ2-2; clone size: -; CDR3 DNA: TGTGCCAGCAGCTCCCGGGGGATAACCGGGGAGCTGTTTTTT; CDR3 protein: CASSSRGITGELFF
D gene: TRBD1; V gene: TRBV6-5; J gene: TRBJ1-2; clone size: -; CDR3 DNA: TGTGCCAGCAGTACGGCGGGGACAGGCGATGGCTACACCTTC; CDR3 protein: CASSTAGTGDGYTF
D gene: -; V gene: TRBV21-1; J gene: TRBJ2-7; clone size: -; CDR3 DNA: TGTGCCAGCAGCAAAGGCCCGTGGGGGCCCTCCTACGAGCAGTACTTC; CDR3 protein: CASSKGPWGPSYEQYF
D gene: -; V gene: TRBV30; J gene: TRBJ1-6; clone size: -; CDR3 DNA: TGTGCCTGGAGTGTTGGTCTTACCCAGGTTTGGCAGGCGTTAAATTCACCCCTCCACTTT; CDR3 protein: CAWSVGLTQVWQALNSPLHF
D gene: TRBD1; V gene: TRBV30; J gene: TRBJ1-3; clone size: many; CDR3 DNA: TGTGCCTGCCAGGGGGGCTTTGGAAACACCATATATTTT; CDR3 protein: CACQGGFGNTIYF
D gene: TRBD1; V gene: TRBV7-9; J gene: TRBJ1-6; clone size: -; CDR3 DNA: TGTGCCAGCAGCCCCCAAGGACAGGGGCATTTTAATTCACCCCTCCACTTT; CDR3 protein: CASSPQGQGHFNSPLHF
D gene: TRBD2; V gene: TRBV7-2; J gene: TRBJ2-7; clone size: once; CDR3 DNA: TGTGCCAGCAGCTTAGCAGCGGGAGTCCTTTACGAGCAGTACTTC; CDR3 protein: CASSLAAGVLYEQYF
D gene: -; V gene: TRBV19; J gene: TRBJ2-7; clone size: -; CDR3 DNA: TGTGCCAGTAGTATAGAAGGAGGGGCAACGTACGAGCAGTACTTC; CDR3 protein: CASSIEGGATYEQYF
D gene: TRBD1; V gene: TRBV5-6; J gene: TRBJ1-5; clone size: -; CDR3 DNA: TGTGCCAGCAGCCGACGGACAGGGGATCAGCCCCAGCATTTT; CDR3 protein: CASSRRTGDQPQHF
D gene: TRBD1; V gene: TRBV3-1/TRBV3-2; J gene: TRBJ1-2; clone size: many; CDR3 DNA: TGTGCCAGCAGCCGACGGACAGGGCCGGATGGCTACACCTTC; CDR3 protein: CASSRRTGPDGYTF
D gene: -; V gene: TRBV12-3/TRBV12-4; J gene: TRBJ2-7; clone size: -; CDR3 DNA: TGTGCCAGCTCAATCGGGTGGTCCGAGCAGTACTTC; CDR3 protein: CASSIGWSEQYF
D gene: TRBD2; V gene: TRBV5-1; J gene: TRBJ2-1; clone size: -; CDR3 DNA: TGCGCCAGCAGCTTTCCCACAGCGGGAGGGCCCGGCTCCTACAATGAGCAGTTCTTC; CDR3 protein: CASSFPTAGGPGSYNEQFF
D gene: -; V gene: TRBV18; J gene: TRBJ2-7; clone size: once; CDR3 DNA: TGTGCCAGCTCACCGGCCTCCGACTACGAGCAGTACTTC; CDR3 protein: CASSPASDYEQYF
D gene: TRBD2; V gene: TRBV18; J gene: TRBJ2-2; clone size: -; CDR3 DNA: TGTGCCAGCTCACCACCGGGACTAGAGGGCACCGGGGAGCTGTTTTTT; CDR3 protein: CASSPPGLEGTGELFF
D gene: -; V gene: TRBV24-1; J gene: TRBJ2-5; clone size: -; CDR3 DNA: TGTGCCACCAGTGACTCGAGGCCGCAAGAGACCCAGTACTTC; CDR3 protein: CATSDSRPQETQYF
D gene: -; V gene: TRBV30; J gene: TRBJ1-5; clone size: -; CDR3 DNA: TGTGCCTGGAGTGTACAGGCAGGGTGGCAGCCCCAGCATTTT; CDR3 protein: CAWSVQAGWQPQHF
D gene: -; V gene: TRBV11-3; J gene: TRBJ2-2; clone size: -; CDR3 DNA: TGTGCCAGCAGTCGGGAGAACACCGGGGAGCTGTTTTTT; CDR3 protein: CASSRENTGELFF
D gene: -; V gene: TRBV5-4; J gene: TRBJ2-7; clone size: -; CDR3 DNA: TGTGCCAGCAGCTTGGGCTTAACAGGGACCTACGAGCAGTACTTC; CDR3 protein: CASSLGLTGTYEQYF
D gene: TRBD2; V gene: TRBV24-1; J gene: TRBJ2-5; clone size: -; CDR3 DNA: TGTGCCACCAGTGATGTAGCGGGTGGGGGGGAGACCCAGTACTTC; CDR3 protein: CATSDVAGGGETQYF
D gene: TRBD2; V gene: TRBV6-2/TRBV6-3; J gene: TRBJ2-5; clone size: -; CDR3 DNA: TGTGCCAGCAGTAGACTAGCGGGATCGGGAGAGACCCAGTACTTC; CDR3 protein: CASSRLAGSGETQYF
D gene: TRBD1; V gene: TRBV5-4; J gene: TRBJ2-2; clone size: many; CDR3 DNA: TGTGCCAGCAGCTTGGACAGGGGGAGAGCCGGGGAGCTGTTTTTT; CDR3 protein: CASSLDRGRAGELFF
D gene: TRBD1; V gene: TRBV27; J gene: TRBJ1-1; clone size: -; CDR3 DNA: TGTGCCAGCAGTGAAGGACAGGGGGCGCCGAACACTGAAGCTTTCTTT; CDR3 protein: CASSEGQGAPNTEAFF
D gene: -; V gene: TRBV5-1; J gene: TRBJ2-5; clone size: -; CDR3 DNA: TGCGCCAGCAGCCAAGACGGACAGTACCAAGAGACCCAGTACTTC; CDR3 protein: CASSQDGQYQETQYF
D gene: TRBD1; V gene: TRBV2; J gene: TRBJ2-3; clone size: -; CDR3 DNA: TGTGCCAGCAGGGGACAGGGGGCTGTAGATACGCAGTATTTT; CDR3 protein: CASRGQGAVDTQYF
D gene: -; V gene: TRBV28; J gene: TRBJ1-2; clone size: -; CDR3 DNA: TGTGCCAGCAGTTTGGGAGGCAGATATGGCTACACCTTC; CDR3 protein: CASSLGGRYGYTF
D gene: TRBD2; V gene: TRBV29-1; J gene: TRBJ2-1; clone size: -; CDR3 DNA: TGCAGCGCCACGGGGGGACTAGCGGGTCACAATGAGCAGTTCTTC; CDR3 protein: CSATGGLAGHNEQFF
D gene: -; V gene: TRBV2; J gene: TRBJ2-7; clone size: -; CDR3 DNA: TGTGCCAGCAGTTATGGGGCAGGCAGGAGCGACTTC; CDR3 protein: CASSYGAGRSDF
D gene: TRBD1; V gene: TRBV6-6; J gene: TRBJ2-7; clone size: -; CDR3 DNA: TGTGCCAGCAGTTCGACAGGGGACTACGAGCAGTACTTC; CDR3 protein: CASSSTGDYEQYF
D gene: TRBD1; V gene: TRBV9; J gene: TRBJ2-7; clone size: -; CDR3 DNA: TGTGCCAGCAGCGTTGGGACAGAGGGCTACGAGCAGTACTTC; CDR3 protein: CASSVGTEGYEQYF
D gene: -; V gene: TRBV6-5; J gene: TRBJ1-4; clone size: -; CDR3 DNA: TGTGCCTCCGGGAATGAAAAACTGTTTTTT; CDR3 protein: CASGNEKLFF
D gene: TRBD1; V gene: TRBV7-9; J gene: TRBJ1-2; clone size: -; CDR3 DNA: TGTGCCAGCAGCCGAAGGAGACAGGGCCACTATGGCTACACCTTC; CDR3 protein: CASSRRRQGHYGYTF
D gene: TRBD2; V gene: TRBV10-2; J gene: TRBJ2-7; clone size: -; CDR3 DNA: TGCGCCAGCAGGGCTAGCGGGTTTCCTCAGGACGAGCAGTACTTC; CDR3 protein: CASRASGFPQDEQYF
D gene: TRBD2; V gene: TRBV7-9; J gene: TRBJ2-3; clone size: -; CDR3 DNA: TGTGCCAGCAGTAGACTAGCGGAGGCCACAGATACGCAGTATTTT; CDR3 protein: CASSRLAEATDTQYF
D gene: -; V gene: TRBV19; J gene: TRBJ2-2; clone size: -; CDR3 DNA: TGTGCCAGTAGTATCGCGGGGTATGTCGGGGAGCTGTTTTTT; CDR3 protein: CASSIAGYVGELFF
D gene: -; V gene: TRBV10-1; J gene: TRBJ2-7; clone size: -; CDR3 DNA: TGCGCCAGCAGTGAGGCCGTCTCGGAGGGCGAGCAGTACTTC; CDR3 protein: CASSEAVSEGEQYF
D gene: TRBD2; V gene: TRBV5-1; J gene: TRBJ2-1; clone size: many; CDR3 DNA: TGCGCCAGCAGCTCGGCCCCTAGCGGGACGGTCTACAATGAGCAGTTCTTC; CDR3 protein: CASSSAPSGTVYNEQFF
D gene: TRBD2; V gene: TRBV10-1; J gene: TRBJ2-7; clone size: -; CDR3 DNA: TGCGCCAGCAGTGAGTCTGCCTACCGAGCGGGAGGGCCCTACGAGCAGTACTTC; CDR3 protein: CASSESAYRAGGPYEQYF
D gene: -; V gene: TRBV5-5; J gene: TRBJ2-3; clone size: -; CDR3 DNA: TGTGCCAGCACAAGGAGCGGACGCACAGATACGCAGTATTTT; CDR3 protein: CASTRSGRTDTQYF
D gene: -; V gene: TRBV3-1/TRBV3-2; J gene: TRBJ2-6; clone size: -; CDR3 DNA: TGTGCCAGCAGCCAAGAGGGAGCTGGGGCCAACGTCCTGACTTTC; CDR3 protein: CASSQEGAGANVLTF
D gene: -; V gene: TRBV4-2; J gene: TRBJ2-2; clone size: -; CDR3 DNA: TGTGCCAGCAGCCAAGAGGCTAGGAAGAACACCGGGGAGCTGTTTTTT; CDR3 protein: CASSQEARKNTGELFF
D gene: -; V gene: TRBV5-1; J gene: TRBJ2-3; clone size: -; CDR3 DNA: TGCGCCAGCAGCTTGGACGTGGGGGGAGCGGGTGGCACAGATACGCAGTATTTT; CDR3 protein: CASSLDVGGAGGTDTQYF
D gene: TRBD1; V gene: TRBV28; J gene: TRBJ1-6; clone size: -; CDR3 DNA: TGTGCCAGCAGTTTGGGGGGACAGTCCAATTCACCCCTCCACTTT; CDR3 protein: CASSLGGQSNSPLHF
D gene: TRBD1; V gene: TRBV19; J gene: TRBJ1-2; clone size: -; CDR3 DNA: TGTGCCAGTAGTTCCCGAGGACAGGGAAAGGACGATGGCTACACCTTC; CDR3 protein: CASSSRGQGKDDGYTF
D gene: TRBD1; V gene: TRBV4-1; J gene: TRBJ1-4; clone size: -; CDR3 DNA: TGCGCCAGCAGCCAAGCGGGACAGATTAATGAAAAACTGTTTTTT; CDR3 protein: CASSQAGQINEKLFF
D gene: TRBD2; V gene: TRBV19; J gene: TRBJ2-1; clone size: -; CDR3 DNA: TGTGCCAGTAGTATGGGACTAGCGGCCAACAATGAGCAGTTCTTC; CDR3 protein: CASSMGLAANNEQFF
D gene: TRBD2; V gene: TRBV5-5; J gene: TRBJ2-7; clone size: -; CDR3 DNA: TGTGCCAGCAGCTTGGAGGGACTAATGTACGAGCAGTACTTC; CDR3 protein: CASSLEGLMYEQYF
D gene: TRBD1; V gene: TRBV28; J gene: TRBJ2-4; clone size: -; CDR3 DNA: TGTGCCAGCAGTGGGACGGACAGGGAAATTCAGTACTTC; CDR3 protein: CASSGTDREIQYF
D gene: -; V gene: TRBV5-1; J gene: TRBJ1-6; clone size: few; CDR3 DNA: TGCGCCAGCAGCTTGGCGGGTCAGGGGTATTCACCCCTCCACTTT; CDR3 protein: CASSLAGQGYSPLHF